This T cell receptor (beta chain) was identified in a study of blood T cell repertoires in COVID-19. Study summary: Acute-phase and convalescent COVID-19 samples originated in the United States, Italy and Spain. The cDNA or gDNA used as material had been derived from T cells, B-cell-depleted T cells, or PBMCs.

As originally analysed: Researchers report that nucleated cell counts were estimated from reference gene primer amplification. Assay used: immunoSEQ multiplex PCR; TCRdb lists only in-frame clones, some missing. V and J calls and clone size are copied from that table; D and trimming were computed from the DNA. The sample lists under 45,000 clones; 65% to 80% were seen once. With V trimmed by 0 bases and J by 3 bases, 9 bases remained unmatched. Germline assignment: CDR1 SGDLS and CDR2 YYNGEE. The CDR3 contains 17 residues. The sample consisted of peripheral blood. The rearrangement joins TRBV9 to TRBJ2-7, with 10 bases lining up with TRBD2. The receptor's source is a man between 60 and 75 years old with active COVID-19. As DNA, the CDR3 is TGTGCCAGCAGCGTAGGGCCTCCGGGACTAGCGTACTACGAGCAGTACTTC. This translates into CASSVGPPGLAYYEQYF.